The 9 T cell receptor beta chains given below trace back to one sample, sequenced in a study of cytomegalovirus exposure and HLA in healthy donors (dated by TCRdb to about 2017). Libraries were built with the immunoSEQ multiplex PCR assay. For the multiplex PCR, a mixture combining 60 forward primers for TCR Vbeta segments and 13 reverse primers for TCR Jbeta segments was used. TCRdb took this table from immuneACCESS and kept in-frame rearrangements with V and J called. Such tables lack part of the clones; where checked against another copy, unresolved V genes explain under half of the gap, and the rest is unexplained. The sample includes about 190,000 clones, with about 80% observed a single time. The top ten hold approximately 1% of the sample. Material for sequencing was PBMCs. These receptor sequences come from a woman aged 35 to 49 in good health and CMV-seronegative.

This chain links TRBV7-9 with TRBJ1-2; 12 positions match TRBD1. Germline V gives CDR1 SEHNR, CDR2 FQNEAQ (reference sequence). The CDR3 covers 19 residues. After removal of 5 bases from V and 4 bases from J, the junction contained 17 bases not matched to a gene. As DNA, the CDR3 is TGTGCCAGCAGCCTCCTCCTCCGGGACAGGGGGCCCTCTGGCTATGGCTACACCTTC. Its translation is CASSLLLRDRGPSGYGYTF. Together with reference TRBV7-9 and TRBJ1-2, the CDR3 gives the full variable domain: DTGVSQNPRHKITKRGQNVTFRCDPISEHNRLYWYRQTLGQGPEFLTYFQNEAQLEKSRLLSDRFSAERPKGSFSTLEIQRTEQGDSAMYLCASSLLLRDRGPSGYGYTFGSGTRLTVV.

The CDR3 region is CASSANPRRLAGGGEQFF. The CDR3 region has the DNA TGTGCCAGCAGTGCAAACCCCAGGAGACTAGCGGGAGGGGGTGAGCAGTTCTTC. The gene calls are TRBV6-1 and TRBJ2-1; TRBD2 matches at 14 bases. CDR3 length: 18 amino acids. CDR1 is MNHNS and CDR2 is SASEGT in the germline V gene. The V and J ends lost 4 bases and 9 bases, in that order; junction bases with no gene match: 14.

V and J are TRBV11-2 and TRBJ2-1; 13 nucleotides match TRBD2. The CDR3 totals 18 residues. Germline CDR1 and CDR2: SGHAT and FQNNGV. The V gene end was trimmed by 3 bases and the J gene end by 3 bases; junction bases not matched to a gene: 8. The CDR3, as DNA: TGTGCCAGCAGCTTCCCCCCGGGACTAGCGGGGTTCTACAATGAGCAGTTCTTC. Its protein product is CASSFPPGLAGFYNEQFF.

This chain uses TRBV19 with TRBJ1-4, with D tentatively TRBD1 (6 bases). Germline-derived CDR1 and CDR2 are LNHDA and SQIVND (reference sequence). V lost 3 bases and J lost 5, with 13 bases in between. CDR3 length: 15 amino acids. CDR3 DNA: TGTGCCAGTAGTATGCCCTCCAGGGGAAATGAAAAACTGTTTTTT. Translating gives CASSMPSRGNEKLFF.

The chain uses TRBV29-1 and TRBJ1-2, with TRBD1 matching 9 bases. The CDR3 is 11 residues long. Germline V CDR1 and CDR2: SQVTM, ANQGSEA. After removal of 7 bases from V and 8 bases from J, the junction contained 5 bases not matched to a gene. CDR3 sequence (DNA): TGCAGCGGGGGCGGACAGGGGGGCTACACCTTC. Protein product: CSGGGQGGYTF. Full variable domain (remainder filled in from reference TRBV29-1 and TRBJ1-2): SAVISQKPSRDICQRGTSLTIQCQVDSQVTMMFWYRQQPGQSLTLIATANQGSEATYESGFVIDKFPISRPNLTFSTLTVSNMSPEDSSIYLCSGGGQGGYTFGSGTRLTVV.

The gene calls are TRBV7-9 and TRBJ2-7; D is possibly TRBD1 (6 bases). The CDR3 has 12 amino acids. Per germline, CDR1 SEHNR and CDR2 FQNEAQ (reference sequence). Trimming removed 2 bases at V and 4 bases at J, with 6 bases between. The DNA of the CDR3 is TGTGCCAGCAGCTTACAGGGGTACGAGCAGTACGTC. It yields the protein CASSLQGYEQYV.

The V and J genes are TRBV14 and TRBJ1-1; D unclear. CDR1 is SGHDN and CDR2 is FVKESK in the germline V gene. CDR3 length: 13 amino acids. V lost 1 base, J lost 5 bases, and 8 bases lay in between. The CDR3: CASSQVRETEAFF. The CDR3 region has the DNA TGTGCCAGCAGCCAAGTTAGGGAGACTGAAGCTTTCTTT.

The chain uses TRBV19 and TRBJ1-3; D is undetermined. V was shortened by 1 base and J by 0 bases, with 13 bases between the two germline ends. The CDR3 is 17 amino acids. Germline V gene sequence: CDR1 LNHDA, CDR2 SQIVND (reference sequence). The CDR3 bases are TGTGCCAGTAGTATAGTTTTTGACTGGAGCTCTGGAAACACCATATATTTT. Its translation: CASSIVFDWSSGNTIYF.

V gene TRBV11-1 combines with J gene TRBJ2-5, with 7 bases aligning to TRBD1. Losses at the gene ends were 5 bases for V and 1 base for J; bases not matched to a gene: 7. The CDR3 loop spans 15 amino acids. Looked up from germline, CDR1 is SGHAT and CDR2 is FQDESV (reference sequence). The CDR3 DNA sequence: TGTGCCAGCAGCACCTTACAGGGGAGCCAAGAGACCCAGTACTTC. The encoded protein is CASSTLQGSQETQYF.